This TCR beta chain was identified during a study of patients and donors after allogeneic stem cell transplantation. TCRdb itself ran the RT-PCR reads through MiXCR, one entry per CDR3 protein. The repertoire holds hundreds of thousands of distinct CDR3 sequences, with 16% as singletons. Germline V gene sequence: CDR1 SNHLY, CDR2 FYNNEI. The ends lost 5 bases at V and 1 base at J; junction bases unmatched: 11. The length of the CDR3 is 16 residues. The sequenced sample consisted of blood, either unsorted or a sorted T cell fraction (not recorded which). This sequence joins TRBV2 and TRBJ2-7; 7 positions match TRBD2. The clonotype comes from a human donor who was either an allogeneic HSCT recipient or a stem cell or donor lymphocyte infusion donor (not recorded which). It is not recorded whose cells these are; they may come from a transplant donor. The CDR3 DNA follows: TGTGCCAGCAGTATAACGAGCGGGGACCTTTCCTACGAGCAGTACTTC. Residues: CASSITSGDLSYEQYF.